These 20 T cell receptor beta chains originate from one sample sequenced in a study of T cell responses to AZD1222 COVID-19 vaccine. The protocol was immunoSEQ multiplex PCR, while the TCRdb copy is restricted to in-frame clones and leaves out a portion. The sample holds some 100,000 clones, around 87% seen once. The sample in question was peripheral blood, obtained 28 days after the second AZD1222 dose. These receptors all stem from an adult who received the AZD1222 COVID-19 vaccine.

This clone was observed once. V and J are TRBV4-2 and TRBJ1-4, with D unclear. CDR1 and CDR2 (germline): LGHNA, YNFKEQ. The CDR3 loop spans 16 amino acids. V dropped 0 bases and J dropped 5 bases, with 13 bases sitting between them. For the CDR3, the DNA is TGTGCCAGCAGCCAAGATTCAGGCCCGAACAATGAAAAACTGTTTTTT. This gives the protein CASSQDSGPNNEKLFF.

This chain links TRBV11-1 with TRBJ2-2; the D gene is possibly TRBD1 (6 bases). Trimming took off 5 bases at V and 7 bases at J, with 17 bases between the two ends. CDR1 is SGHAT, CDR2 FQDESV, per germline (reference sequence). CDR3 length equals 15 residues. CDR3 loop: CASSIQGWNRGELFF. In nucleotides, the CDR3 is TGTGCCAGCAGCATACAGGGTTGGAACCGCGGGGAGCTGTTTTTT.

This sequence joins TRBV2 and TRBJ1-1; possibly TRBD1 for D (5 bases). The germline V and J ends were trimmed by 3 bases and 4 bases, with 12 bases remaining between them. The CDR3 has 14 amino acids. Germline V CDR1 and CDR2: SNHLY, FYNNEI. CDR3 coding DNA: TGTGCCAGCAGTGAGGGACGAGGGAGCACTGAAGCTTTCTTT. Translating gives CASSEGRGSTEAFF.

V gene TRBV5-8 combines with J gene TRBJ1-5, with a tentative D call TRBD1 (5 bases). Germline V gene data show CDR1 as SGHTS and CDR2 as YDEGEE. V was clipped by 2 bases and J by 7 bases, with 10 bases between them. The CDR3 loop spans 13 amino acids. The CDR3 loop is CASSFAGKQPQHF. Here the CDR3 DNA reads TGTGCCAGCAGCTTTGCAGGGAAACAGCCCCAGCATTTT.

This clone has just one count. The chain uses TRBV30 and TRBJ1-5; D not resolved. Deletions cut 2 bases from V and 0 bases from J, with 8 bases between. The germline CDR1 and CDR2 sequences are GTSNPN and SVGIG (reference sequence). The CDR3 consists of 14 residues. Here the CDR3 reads CAWSPFPSNQPQHF. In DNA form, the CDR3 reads TGTGCCTGGAGTCCTTTCCCTAGCAATCAGCCCCAGCATTTT.

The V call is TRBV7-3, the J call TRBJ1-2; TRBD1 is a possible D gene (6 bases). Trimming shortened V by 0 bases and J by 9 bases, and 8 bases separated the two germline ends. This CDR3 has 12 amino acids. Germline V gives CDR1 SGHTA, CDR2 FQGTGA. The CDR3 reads CASSLTGARYTF. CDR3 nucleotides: TGTGCCAGCAGCTTAACGGGGGCGCGCTACACCTTC.

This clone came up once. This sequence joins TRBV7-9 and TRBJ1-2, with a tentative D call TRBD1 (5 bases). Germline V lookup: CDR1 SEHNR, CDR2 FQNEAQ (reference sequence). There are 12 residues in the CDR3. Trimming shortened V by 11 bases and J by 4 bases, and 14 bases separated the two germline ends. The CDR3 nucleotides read TGTGCCGCCACAGGATCTAGCTATGGCTACACCTTC. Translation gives CAATGSSYGYTF.

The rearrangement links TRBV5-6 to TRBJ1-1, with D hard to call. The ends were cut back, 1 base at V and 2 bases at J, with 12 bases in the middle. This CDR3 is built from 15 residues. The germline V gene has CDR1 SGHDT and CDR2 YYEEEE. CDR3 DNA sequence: TGTGCCAGCAGCTTGATCGTCAGGATAAACACTGAAGCTTTCTTT. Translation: CASSLIVRINTEAFF. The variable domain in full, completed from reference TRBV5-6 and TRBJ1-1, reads DAGVTQSPTHLIKTRGQQVTLRCSPKSGHDTVSWYQQALGQGPQFIFQYYEEEERQRGNFPDRFSGHQFPNYSSELNVNALLLGDSALYLCASSLIVRINTEAFFGQGTRLTVV.

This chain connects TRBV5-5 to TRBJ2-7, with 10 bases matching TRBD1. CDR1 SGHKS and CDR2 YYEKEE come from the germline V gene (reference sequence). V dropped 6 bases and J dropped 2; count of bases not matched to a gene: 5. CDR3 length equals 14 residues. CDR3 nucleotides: TGTGCCAGCACCTGGGGGACAGGGGCCTACGAGCAGTACTTC. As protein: CASTWGTGAYEQYF.

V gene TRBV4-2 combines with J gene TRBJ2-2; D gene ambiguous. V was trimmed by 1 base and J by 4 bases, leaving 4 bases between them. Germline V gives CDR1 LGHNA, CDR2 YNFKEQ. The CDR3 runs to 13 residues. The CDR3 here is CASSQVSTGELFF. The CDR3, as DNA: TGTGCCAGCAGCCAAGTATCCACCGGGGAGCTGTTTTTT.

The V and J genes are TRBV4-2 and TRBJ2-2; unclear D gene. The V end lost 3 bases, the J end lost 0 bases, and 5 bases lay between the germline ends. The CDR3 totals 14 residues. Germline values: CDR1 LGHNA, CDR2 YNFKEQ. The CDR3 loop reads CASSQVTNTGELFF. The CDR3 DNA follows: TGTGCCAGCAGCCAGGTCACGAACACCGGGGAGCTGTTTTTT.

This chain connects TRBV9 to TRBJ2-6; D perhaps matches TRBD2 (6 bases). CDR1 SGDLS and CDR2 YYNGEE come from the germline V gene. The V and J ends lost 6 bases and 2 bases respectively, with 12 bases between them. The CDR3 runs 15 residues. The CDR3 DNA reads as TGTGCCAGCACCAGGCGGGGAACTGGGGCCAACGTCCTGACTTTC. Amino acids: CASTRRGTGANVLTF.

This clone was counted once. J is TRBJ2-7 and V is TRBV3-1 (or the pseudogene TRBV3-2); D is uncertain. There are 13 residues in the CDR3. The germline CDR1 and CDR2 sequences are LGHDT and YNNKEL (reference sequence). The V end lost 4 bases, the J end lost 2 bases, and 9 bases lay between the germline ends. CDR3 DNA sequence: TGTGCCAGCAGCCCCCCTGGGGCCTACGAGCAGTACTTC. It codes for CASSPPGAYEQYF.

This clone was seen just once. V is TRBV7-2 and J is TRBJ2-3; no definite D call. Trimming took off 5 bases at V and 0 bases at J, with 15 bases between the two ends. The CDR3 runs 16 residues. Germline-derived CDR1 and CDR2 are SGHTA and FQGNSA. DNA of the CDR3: TGTGCCAGCAGCCCAGTAGGCGGCTTTAGCACAGATACGCAGTATTTT. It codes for CASSPVGGFSTDTQYF. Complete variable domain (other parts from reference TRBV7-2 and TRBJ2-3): GAGVSQSPSNKVTEKGKDVELRCDPISGHTALYWYRQSLGQGLEFLIYFQGNSAPDKSGLPSDRFSAERTGGSVSTLTIQRTQQEDSAVYLCASSPVGGFSTDTQYFGPGTRLTVL.

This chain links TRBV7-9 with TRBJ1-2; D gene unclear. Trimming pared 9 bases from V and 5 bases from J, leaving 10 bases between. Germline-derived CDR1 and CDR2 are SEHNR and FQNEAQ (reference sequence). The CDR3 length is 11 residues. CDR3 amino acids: CASRADYGYTF. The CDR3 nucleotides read TGTGCCAGTAGGGCGGATTATGGCTACACCTTC.

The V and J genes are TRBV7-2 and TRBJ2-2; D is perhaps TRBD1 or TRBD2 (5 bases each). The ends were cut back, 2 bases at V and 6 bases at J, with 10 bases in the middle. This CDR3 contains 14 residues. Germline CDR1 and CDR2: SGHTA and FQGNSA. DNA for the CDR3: TGTGCCAGCAGCTTATCACGGGACGCCGGGGAGCTGTTTTTT. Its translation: CASSLSRDAGELFF.

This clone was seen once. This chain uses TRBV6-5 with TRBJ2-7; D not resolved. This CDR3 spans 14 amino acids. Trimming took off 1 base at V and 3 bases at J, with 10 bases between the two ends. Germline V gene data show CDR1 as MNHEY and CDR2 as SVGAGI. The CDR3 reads CASSYYLDHYEQYF. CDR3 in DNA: TGTGCCAGCAGTTACTACCTGGATCACTACGAGCAGTACTTC.

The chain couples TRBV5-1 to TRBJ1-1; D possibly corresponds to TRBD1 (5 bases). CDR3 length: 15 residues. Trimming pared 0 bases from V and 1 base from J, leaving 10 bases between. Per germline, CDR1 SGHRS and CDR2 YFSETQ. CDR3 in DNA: TGCGCCAGCAGCTTGGTGTTGGACACGAACACTGAAGCTTTCTTT. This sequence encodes CASSLVLDTNTEAFF.

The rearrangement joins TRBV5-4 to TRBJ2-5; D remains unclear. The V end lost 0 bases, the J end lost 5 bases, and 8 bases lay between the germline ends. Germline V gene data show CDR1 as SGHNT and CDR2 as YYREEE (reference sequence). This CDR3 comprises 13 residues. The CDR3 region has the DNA TGTGCCAGCAGCTTGGGGGGTGCGGAGACCCAGTACTTC. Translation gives CASSLGGAETQYF.

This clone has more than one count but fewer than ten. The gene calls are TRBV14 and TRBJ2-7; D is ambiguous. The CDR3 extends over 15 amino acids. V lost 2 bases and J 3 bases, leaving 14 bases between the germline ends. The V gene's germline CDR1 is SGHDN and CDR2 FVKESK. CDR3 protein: CASSQSDTDHYEQYF. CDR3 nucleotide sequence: TGTGCCAGCAGCCAATCTGACACAGACCACTACGAGCAGTACTTC.